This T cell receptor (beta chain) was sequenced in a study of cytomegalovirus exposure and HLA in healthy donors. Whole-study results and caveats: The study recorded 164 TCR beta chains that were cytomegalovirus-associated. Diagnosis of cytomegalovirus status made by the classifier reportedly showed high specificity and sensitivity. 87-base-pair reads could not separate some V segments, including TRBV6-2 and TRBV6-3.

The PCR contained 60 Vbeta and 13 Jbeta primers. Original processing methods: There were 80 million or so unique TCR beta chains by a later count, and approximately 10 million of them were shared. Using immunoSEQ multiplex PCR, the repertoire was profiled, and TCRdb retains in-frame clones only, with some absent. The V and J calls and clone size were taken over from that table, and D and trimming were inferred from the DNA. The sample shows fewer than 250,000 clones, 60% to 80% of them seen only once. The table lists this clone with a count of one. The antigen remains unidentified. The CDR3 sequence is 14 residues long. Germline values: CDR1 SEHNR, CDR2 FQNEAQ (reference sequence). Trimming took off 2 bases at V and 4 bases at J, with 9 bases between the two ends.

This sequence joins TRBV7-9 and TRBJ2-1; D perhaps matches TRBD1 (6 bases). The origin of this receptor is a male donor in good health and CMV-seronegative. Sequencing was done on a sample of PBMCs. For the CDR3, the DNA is TGTGCCAGCAGCTTATTGGGGGCTTACAATGAGCAGTTCTTC. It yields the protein CASSLLGAYNEQFF.